This T cell receptor beta chain was profiled in a study of shared clonotypes between healthy human individuals. Only in-frame clones appear in the TCRdb table, and some are missing; sequencing was by immunoSEQ multiplex PCR. The data contain about a million clones, approximately 72% of them singletons. Study-level findings and limits: The rarefaction results pointed to incomplete sorted-subset sequencing despite large depth.

To note about this clone: The antigen is not known.

Germline lookup yields CDR1 MDHEN and CDR2 SYDVKM. CDR3 length equals 14 residues. V gave up 2 bases and J gave up 6 bases, with 13 bases separating them. The sample taken for sequencing was memory CD4+ T cells sorted from blood. Subset defined: CD45RA-negative fraction. The sequence was collected from a man younger than 35 in good health. The gene calls are TRBV28 and TRBJ1-2; D not resolved. The CDR3 region has the DNA TGTGCCAGCAGTTTACACCAGGTGAAGGATGGCTACACCTTC. Translating gives CASSLHQVKDGYTF.